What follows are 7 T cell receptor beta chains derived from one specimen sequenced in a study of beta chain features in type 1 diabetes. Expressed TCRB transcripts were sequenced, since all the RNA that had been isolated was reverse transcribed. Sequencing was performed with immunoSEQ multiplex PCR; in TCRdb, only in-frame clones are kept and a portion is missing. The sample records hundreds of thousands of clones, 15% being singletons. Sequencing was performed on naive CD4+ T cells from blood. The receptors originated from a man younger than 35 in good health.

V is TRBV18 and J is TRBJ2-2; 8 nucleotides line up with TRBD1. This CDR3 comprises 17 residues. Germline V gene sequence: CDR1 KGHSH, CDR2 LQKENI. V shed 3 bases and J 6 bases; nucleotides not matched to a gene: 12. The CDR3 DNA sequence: TGTGCCAGCTCACCGTGGACAGGGATTAGGGATGCCGGGGAGCTGTTTTTT. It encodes CASSPWTGIRDAGELFF.

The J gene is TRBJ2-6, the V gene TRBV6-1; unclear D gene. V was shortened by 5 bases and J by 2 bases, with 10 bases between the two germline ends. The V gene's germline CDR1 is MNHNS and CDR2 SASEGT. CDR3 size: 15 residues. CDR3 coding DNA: TGTGCCAGCAGTCCAAGAGACACTGGGGCCAACGTCCTGACTTTC. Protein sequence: CASSPRDTGANVLTF.

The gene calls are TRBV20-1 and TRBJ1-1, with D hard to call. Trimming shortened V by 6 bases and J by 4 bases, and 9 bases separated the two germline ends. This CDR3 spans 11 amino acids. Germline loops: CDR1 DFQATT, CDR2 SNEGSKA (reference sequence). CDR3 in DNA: TGCAGTGCCCCGAAGGCCACTGAAGCTTTCTTT. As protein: CSAPKATEAFF.

CDR3 bases: TGTGCCAGCAGCGTAGACTCAGGGAGGAATCAGCCCCAGCATTTT. It encodes CASSVDSGRNQPQHF. J is TRBJ1-5 and V is TRBV9; D may be TRBD1 (5 bases). V was trimmed by 0 bases and J by 4 bases, leaving 11 bases between them. The CDR3 totals 15 residues. Germline V gene sequence: CDR1 SGDLS, CDR2 YYNGEE.

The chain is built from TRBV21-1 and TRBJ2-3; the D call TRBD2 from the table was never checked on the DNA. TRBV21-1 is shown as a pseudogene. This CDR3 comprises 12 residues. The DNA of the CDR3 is TGTGCCAGCAGCAAGGCCGGACTAGCGTCGTATTTT. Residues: CASSKAGLASYF.

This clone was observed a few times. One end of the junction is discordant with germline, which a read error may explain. In DNA form, the CDR3 reads TGCGCCAGCAGTTTGGCCACGGACAGGGGGGACGAGCAGTACTTC. It translates to CASSLATDRGDEQYF. The chain combines TRBV5-1 with TRBJ2-7, with 10 positions matching TRBD1. Germline CDR1 reads SGHRS; CDR2 reads YFSETQ. This CDR3 comprises 15 residues. Supplemented by reference TRBV5-1 and TRBJ2-7, the full variable domain reads KAGVTQTPRYLIKTRGQQVTLSCSPISGHRSVSWYQQTPGQGLQFLFEYFSETQRNKGNFPGRFSGRQFSNSRSEMNVSTLELGDSALYLCASSLATDRGDEQYFGPGTRLTVT.

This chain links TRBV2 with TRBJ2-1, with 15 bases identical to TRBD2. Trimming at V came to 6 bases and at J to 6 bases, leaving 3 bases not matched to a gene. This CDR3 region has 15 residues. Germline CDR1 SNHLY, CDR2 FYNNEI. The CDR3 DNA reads TGTGCCAGCAGATCGGGACTAGCGGGAGGCAATGAGCAGTTCTTC. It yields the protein CASRSGLAGGNEQFF.